These 8 T cell receptor beta chains originate from one sample sequenced in a study of Ad26.COV2.S vaccination and SARS-CoV-2 variants. The repertoire was sequenced with immunoSEQ multiplex PCR; TCRdb's copy has only in-frame clones and lacks some. The sample has about 350,000 clones; approximately 90% are singletons. Treatment denoted: 15 to 20 received Ad26.COV2.S at low or high dose, single or two shots; 5 received placebo; per-sample allocation not given. Day 63 after the first injection of vaccine or placebo was the sampling time. Source: peripheral blood, taken in a trial of Ad26.COV2.S vaccine versus placebo. All receptors come from a person between 18 and 60 years old who received the Ad26.COV2.S COVID-19 vaccine or a placebo.

J is TRBJ1-2 and V is TRBV29-1; 10 nucleotides agree with TRBD1. Unmatched junction bases numbered 2, after V lost 3 bases and J lost 4 bases. This CDR3 has 13 residues. Germline values: CDR1 SQVTM, CDR2 ANQGSEA. In DNA form, the CDR3 reads TGCAGCGTTGAGACAGGGGGCGCCTATGGCTACACCTTC. Translated: CSVETGGAYGYTF.

This rearrangement joins TRBV6-2 or TRBV6-3 to TRBJ2-1; TRBD2 matches 13 bases. Germline V gene sequence: CDR1 MNHEY, CDR2 SVGEGT. The V and J ends lost 8 bases and 8 bases, in that order; junction bases with no gene match: 15. The CDR3 is 17 residues long. CDR3 nucleotide sequence: TGTGCCAGCCGCCGCTTGGACGGACTAGCGGGAGCCCATGAGCAGTTCTTC. Amino acids: CASRRLDGLAGAHEQFF.

The chain uses TRBV25-1 and TRBJ2-5, with D uncertain. The CDR3 totals 15 residues. The V gene's germline CDR1 is MGHDK and CDR2 SYGVNS. Trimming took 6 bases from V and 1 from J, leaving 15 bases between them. The CDR3 reads CASRGWRELQETQYF. Here the CDR3 DNA reads TGTGCCAGCAGGGGTTGGCGCGAGCTCCAAGAGACCCAGTACTTC.

This chain links TRBV2 with TRBJ2-1; TRBD2 aligns across 10 bases. From germline, CDR1 is SNHLY and CDR2 FYNNEI. The CDR3 runs to 15 residues. With V trimmed by 6 bases and J by 7 bases, 9 bases remained unmatched. Written as DNA, the CDR3 is TGTGCCAGCAGCCCCGGACTAGCGGTTACAAATGAGCAGTTCTTC. Protein product: CASSPGLAVTNEQFF.

The chain couples TRBV5-1 to TRBJ2-2, with D possibly matching TRBD1 (6 bases). V was shortened by 4 bases and J by 1 base, with 14 bases between the two germline ends. The length of the CDR3 is 16 residues. Germline-derived CDR1 and CDR2 are SGHRS and YFSETQ. CDR3 in amino acids: CASSHEGVMNTGELFF. Here the CDR3 DNA reads TGCGCCAGCAGCCACGAGGGGGTAATGAACACCGGGGAGCTGTTTTTT.

The chain has TRBV10-3 and TRBJ2-5, with TRBD2 matching over 8 bases. Unmatched junction bases numbered 6, after V lost 4 bases and J lost 5 bases. Germline V gives CDR1 ENHRY, CDR2 SYGVKD. CDR3 length: 14 amino acids. The DNA for the CDR3 is TGTGCCATCAGTGCCTCGGGAGGGCCGGAGACCCAGTACTTC. Its translation is CAISASGGPETQYF.

This clone was observed a few times. The V gene is TRBV4-1, the J gene TRBJ1-3, with D unclear. Per the germline V gene, CDR1 is MGHRA and CDR2 is YSYEKL. The CDR3 spans 14 residues. V lost 10 bases, J lost 1 base, and 14 bases lay in between. For the CDR3, the DNA is TGCGCCACCAGGTTAACTGAGTCTGGAAACACCATATATTTT. Its protein product is CATRLTESGNTIYF.

The chain couples TRBV27 to TRBJ2-3; a possible D gene is TRBD1 (6 bases). Germline V gene sequence: CDR1 MNHEY, CDR2 SMNVEV (reference sequence). The CDR3 consists of 17 residues. Trimming took 2 bases from V and 5 from J, leaving 20 bases between them. CDR3 loop: CASSLKAGAFEGDTQYF. The CDR3 DNA is TGTGCCAGCAGTTTAAAGGCAGGGGCGTTTGAGGGAGATACGCAGTATTTT.